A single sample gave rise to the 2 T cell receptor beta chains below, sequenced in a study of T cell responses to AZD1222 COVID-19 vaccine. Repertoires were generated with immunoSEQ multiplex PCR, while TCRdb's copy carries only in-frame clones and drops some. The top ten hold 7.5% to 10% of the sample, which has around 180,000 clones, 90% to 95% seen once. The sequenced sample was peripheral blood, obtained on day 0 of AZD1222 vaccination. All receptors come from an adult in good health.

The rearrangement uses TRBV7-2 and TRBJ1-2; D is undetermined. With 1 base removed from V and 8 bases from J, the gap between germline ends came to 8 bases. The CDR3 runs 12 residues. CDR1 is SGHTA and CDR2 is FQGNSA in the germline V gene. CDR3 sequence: CASSLVPDGYTF. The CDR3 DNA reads TGTGCCAGCAGCTTAGTTCCAGACGGCTACACCTTC. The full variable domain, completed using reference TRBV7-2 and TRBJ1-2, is GAGVSQSPSNKVTEKGKDVELRCDPISGHTALYWYRQSLGQGLEFLIYFQGNSAPDKSGLPSDRFSAERTGGSVSTLTIQRTQQEDSAVYLCASSLVPDGYTFGSGTRLTVV.

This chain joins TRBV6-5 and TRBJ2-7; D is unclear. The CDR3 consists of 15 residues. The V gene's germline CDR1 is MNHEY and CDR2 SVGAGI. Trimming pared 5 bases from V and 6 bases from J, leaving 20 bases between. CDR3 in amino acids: CASSQRSGSWREQYF. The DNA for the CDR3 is TGTGCCAGCAGTCAACGCTCTGGTTCCTGGCGCGAGCAGTACTTC.